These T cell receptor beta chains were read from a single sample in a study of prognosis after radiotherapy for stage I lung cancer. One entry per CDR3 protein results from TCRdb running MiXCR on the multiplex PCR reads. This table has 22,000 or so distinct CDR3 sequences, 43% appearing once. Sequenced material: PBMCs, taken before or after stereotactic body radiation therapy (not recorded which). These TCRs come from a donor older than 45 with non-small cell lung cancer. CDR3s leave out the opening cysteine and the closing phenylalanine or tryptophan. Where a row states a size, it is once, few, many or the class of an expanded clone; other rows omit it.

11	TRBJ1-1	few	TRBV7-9	ASSRGGNTEAF
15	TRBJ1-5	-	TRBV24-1	ATSDLSGGSGNQPQH
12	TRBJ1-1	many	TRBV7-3	ASSPAPGTGVAF
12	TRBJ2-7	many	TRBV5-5	ASSLAPGLYEQY
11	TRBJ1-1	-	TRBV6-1	ASRTDRNTEAF
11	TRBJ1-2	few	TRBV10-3	AISEDRPYGYT
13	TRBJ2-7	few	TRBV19	ASSLSGKLNYEQY
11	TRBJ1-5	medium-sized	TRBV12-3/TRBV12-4	ASSSSSDQPQH
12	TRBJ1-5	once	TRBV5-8	ASSLGLSNQPQH
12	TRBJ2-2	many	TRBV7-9	ASSRTVGSGELF
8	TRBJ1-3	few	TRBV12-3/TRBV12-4	ASSFNTIY
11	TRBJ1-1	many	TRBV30	AWKSYRVSEAF
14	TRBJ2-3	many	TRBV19	ASSIHGTGSADTQY
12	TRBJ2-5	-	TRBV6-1	ASSMVSAQETQY
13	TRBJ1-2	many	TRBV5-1	ASSSTGGYVYGYT
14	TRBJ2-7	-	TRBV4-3	ASSQRTGAMAYEQY
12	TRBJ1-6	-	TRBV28	ASSPGHLDSTLH
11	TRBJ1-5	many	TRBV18	ASSLHSNQPQH
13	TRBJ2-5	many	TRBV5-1	ASSLGQGVPETQY
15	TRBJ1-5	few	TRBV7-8	ASSLAHGLGSNQPQH